Listed here are 23 T cell receptor beta chains from one sample, sequenced in a study of T cell repertoires in cytomegalovirus infection. The antigens of these receptors remain unknown. TCRdb ran MiXCR on the reads and lists one entry per CDR3 protein. Of approximately 1,000,000 distinct CDR3 sequences listed, less than 35% were seen once; the top ten hold around 15%. The source material was cultured CD8+ T cells from PBMCs, sampled from culture after CMV antigen stimulation. The origin of the receptors is a human donor in good health (CMV status not recorded). Some clones in this sample may be carry-over from other donors' samples.

On this clonotype itself: A much more abundant neighbour one base away suggests this may be a read error. The chain has TRBV7-9 and TRBJ2-1, with D perhaps matching TRBD1 (5 bases). V lost 5 bases, J lost 7 bases, and 6 bases lay in between. The CDR3 consists of 11 residues. Germline V gene data show CDR1 as SEHNR and CDR2 as FQNEAQ (reference sequence). The CDR3 sequence: CASSAGNEQFF. CDR3 in DNA: TGTGCCAGCAGCGCAGGGAATGAGCAGTTCTTC.

CDR3 DNA sequence: TGTGCCAGCAGTTTGGGCCCCCGGAACAGTTTAGGCTACACCTTC. Translation: CASSLGPRNSLGYTF. The chain has TRBV27 and TRBJ1-2; D is undetermined. This CDR3 comprises 15 residues. The germline V and J ends were trimmed by 3 bases and 8 bases, with 19 bases remaining between them. CDR1 is MNHEY and CDR2 is SMNVEV in the germline V gene (reference sequence).

The chain uses TRBV12-5 and TRBJ2-1; the match to TRBD2 covers 7 bases. Germline CDR1 reads LGHNT; CDR2 reads FRNRAP. The ends lost 3 bases at V and 2 bases at J; junction bases unmatched: 13. There are 18 residues in the CDR3. CDR3 nucleotides: TGTGCTAGTGGTTTCACCAGGGAGGGTCCTAGCCCCTACAATGAGCAGTTCTTC. Residues: CASGFTREGPSPYNEQFF.

This clonotype was seen ten or more times. CDR3 in DNA: TGTGCCAGCACCCCAGATGGAAACACCATATATTTT. The encoded protein is CASTPDGNTIYF. V is TRBV12-3 or TRBV12-4 and J is TRBJ1-3; D is uncertain. The V end was cut by 7 bases, the J end by 3 bases, with 7 bases between. This CDR3 contains 12 residues.

This clonotype turned up a few times. The chain combines TRBV7-6 with TRBJ1-4, with 10 bases lining up with TRBD1. CDR1 and CDR2 from the germline V gene are SGHVS and FNYEAQ. With 5 bases clipped from V and 6 bases from J, the junction kept 12 bases outside the gene matches. This CDR3 is built from 17 residues. The DNA for the CDR3 is TGTGCCAGCAGCCCCCGGGGACAGGGGTGGGTTCATGAAAAACTGTTTTTT. Encoded protein: CASSPRGQGWVHEKLFF.

This clonotype has ten or more counts. The chain joins TRBV7-8 to TRBJ2-5, with 13 bases fitting TRBD2. Germline CDR1 reads SGHVS; CDR2 reads FQNEAQ. This CDR3 has 17 amino acids. V trimming: 2 bases; J trimming: 5 bases; junction bases outside the gene matches: 8. CDR3 nucleotide sequence: TGTGCCAGCAGCTTACCTATACTAGCGGGGGGGCGTGAGACCCAGTACTTC. Translated, it gives CASSLPILAGGRETQYF. The whole variable domain, remainder taken from reference TRBV7-8 and TRBJ2-5, is GAGVSQSPRYKVAKRGQDVALRCDPISGHVSLFWYQQALGQGPEFLTYFQNEAQLDKSGLPSDRFFAERPEGSVSTLKIQRTQQEDSAVYLCASSLPILAGGRETQYFGPGTRLLVL.

This chain links TRBV6-1 with TRBJ1-4; 7 bases are a match to TRBD1. This CDR3 has 15 amino acids. J was trimmed by 9 bases and V by 5 bases; bases with no gene match: 12. Per the germline V gene, CDR1 is MNHNS and CDR2 is SASEGT. CDR3 sequence: CASSSRQGSSQKLFF. In DNA, the CDR3 is TGTGCCAGCAGTTCCCGACAGGGTTCTTCCCAAAAACTGTTTTTT.

V and J are TRBV11-2 and TRBJ1-3; tentative D call: TRBD1 (6 bases). CDR3 length: 18 amino acids. Germline values: CDR1 SGHAT, CDR2 FQNNGV. Trimming pared 4 bases from V and 0 bases from J, leaving 19 bases between. CDR3 DNA: TGTGCCAGCAGCTCTACAATCCCAAGGGGGACCTCTGGAAACACCATATATTTT. Translating it yields CASSSTIPRGTSGNTIYF.

This chain joins TRBV27 and TRBJ1-5; the D is unclear. V was cut by 0 bases and J by 3 bases, with 12 bases left in between. Germline V CDR1 and CDR2: MNHEY, SMNVEV (reference sequence). The CDR3 covers 16 residues. DNA of the CDR3: TGTGCCAGCAGTTTATCTGCCGGATACAACAATCAGCCCCAGCATTTT. This encodes CASSLSAGYNNQPQHF.

V usage is TRBV12-3 or TRBV12-4 and J usage is TRBJ2-3; 8 positions agree with TRBD1. The CDR3 runs 14 residues. The junction had 5 bases not matched to a gene; V was cut back by 5 bases and J by 4 bases. This chain's CDR3 is CASSPRQGSDTQYF. In nucleotides, the CDR3 is TGTGCCAGCAGTCCGCGACAGGGGTCAGATACGCAGTATTTT.

This clonotype has a count of ten or more. The chain links TRBV7-9 to TRBJ1-1; 7 nucleotides line up with TRBD1. The V and J ends lost 3 bases and 4 bases, in that order; junction bases with no gene match: 8. Germline V lookup: CDR1 SEHNR, CDR2 FQNEAQ (reference sequence). The CDR3 contains 15 residues. Here the CDR3 DNA reads TGTGCCAGCAGCTTCGTTGCAGGGGGGGCCACTGAAGCTTTCTTT. Residues: CASSFVAGGATEAFF.

This clonotype was seen a few times. The V gene is TRBV7-9, the J gene TRBJ2-5; maybe TRBD2 (6 bases). This CDR3 is 16 amino acids long. Germline loops: CDR1 SEHNR, CDR2 FQNEAQ (reference sequence). The V and J ends lost 5 bases and 4 bases respectively, with 20 bases between them. The CDR3 bases are TGTGCCAGCAGCCCGGACGGGGGATTGGTAGGAGAGACCCAGTACTTC. This encodes CASSPDGGLVGETQYF.

This clonotype was seen a few times. The chain is built from TRBV20-1 and TRBJ2-3; 7 bases align to TRBD1. V was pared by 2 bases and J by 2 bases, with 10 bases of the junction left unmatched. CDR1 and CDR2 from the germline V gene are DFQATT and SNEGSKA (reference sequence). The CDR3 has 16 amino acids. The CDR3 sequence is CSARLGGQKNTDTQYF. The CDR3, as DNA: TGCAGTGCTAGACTAGGGGGACAGAAAAACACAGATACGCAGTATTTT.

This clonotype was observed a handful of times. V gene TRBV6-6 combines with J gene TRBJ1-5; 7 nucleotides match TRBD1. The ends lost 0 bases at V and 0 bases at J; junction bases unmatched: 8. The CDR3 runs 18 residues. Looked up from germline, CDR1 is MNHNY and CDR2 is SVGAGI (reference sequence). The CDR3 DNA is TGTGCCAGCAGTTACTCCGTAGGGGGCGGACATAGCAATCAGCCCCAGCATTTT. As protein: CASSYSVGGGHSNQPQHF.

This clonotype was seen a few times. The V gene is TRBV6-1, the J gene TRBJ1-4; D remains ambiguous. CDR1 and CDR2 from the germline V gene are MNHNS and SASEGT. Trimming stripped 6 bases from V and 0 bases from J, with 11 bases between. The CDR3 loop spans 15 amino acids. CDR3 amino acids: CASSETAATNEKLFF. The CDR3 DNA reads TGTGCCAGCAGCGAAACAGCTGCAACTAATGAAAAACTGTTTTTT.

A note on this clonotype: An end of the junction does not agree with germline; a read error may underlie this. V usage is TRBV7-7 and J usage is TRBJ2-3, with 9 bases that match TRBD2. The germline V gene has CDR1 SSHAT and CDR2 FNYEAQ (reference sequence). The CDR3 extends over 15 amino acids. The CDR3 region is CASSRGLANTDTQYF. CDR3 nucleotides: TGTGCTAGCAGCAGAGGACTAGCGAACACAGATACGCAGTATTTT. Variable domain in full (rest from reference TRBV7-7 and TRBJ2-3): GAGVSQSPRYKVTKRGQDVTLRCDPISSHATLYWYQQALGQGPEFLTYFNYEAQPDKSGLPSDRFSAERPEGSISTLTIQRTEQRDSAMYRCASSRGLANTDTQYFGPGTRLTVL.

This clonotype was counted only a few times. The V call is TRBV7-6, the J call TRBJ2-1; a weak D match, TRBD2 (5 bases). The V and J ends lost 5 bases and 10 bases respectively, with 15 bases between them. CDR3 size: 13 residues. Germline V CDR1 and CDR2: SGHVS, FNYEAQ. In DNA form, the CDR3 reads TGTGCCAGCAGCCCGAAAATTCCGGGGGAGCAGTTCTTC. Translating it yields CASSPKIPGEQFF.

As to this clonotype: One base away lies a much larger clone, so this may be a sequencing read error. This chain joins TRBV7-9 and TRBJ2-5; tentatively, D is TRBD1 (6 bases). This CDR3 spans 16 amino acids. CDR1 and CDR2 (germline): SEHNR, FQNEAQ (reference sequence). Trimming removed 1 base from V and 5 bases from J, with 17 bases in between. The CDR3 sequence is CASSLVPGRGSETQYF. CDR3 DNA sequence: TGTGCCAGCAGCTTAGTCCCGGGCAGGGGAAGCGAGACCCAGTACTTC. The complete variable domain, with remaining parts taken from reference TRBV7-9 and TRBJ2-5, reads DTGVSQNPRHKITKRGQNVTFRCDPISEHNRLYWYRQTLGQGPEFLTYFQNEAQLEKSRLLSDRFSAERPKGSFSTLEIQRTEQGDSAMYLCASSLVPGRGSETQYFGPGTRLLVL.

This clonotype was counted between two and nine times. The chain recombines TRBV24-1 with TRBJ2-1; tentative D call: TRBD1 (6 bases). From germline, CDR1 is KGHDR and CDR2 SFDVKD. CDR3 size: 13 residues. V gave up 0 bases and J gave up 10 bases, with 9 bases separating them. CDR3 bases: TGTGCCACCAGTGATTTGATTGGGGGCGAGCAGTTCTTC. This translates into CATSDLIGGEQFF.

The chain employs TRBV27 and TRBJ2-1, with D maybe TRBD1 (5 bases). From germline, CDR1 is MNHEY and CDR2 SMNVEV (reference sequence). Trimming shortened V by 7 bases and J by 8 bases, and 18 bases separated the two germline ends. The CDR3 is 14 amino acids. In DNA form, the CDR3 reads TGTGCCAGCAACCCTTGGGGCCCTGGAGATGAGCAGTTCTTC. Translation: CASNPWGPGDEQFF.

Only a few counts were recorded for this clonotype. The chain is built from TRBV6-1 and TRBJ2-7, with a possible D match to TRBD2 (6 bases). Per germline, CDR1 MNHNS and CDR2 SASEGT. V lost 5 bases, J lost 3 bases, and 20 bases lay in between. The CDR3 contains 16 residues. CDR3 coding DNA: TGTGCCAGCAGTTGGGGGACTTTAGATCCTTTCTACGAGCAGTACTTC. Encoded protein: CASSWGTLDPFYEQYF.

This rearrangement joins TRBV7-6 to TRBJ2-7; the D is unclear. The length of the CDR3 is 13 residues. CDR1 and CDR2 from the germline V gene are SGHVS and FNYEAQ. Trimming took off 0 bases at V and 2 bases at J, with 5 bases between the two ends. The CDR3 coding sequence is TGTGCCAGCAGCTTAGCCGCAGCCTACGAGCAGTACTTC. Residues: CASSLAAAYEQYF.

This clonotype was detected only a few times. At one boundary the junction diverges from the germline segment, which might be a read error. The rearrangement uses TRBV7-6 and TRBJ1-5; 9 positions match TRBD1. The CDR3 has 15 amino acids. The germline gives CDR1 SGHVS, CDR2 FNYEAQ. Written as DNA, the CDR3 is TGTGCCAACAGCCCGGGACAGGGTTTCAATCAGCCCCAGCATTTT. This gives the protein CANSPGQGFNQPQHF.